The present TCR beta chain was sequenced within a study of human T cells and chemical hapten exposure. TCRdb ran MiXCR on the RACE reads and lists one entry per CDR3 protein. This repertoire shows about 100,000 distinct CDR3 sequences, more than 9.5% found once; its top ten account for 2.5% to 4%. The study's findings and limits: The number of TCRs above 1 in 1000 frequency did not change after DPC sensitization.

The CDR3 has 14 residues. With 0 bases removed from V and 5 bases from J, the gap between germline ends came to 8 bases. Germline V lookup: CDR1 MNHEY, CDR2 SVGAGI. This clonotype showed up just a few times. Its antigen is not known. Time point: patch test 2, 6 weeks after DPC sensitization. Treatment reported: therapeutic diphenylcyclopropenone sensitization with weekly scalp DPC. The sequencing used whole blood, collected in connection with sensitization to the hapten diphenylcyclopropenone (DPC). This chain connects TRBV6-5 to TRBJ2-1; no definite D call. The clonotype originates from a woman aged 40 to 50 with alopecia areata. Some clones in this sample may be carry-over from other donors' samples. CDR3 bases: TGTGCCAGCAGTTACTCGGGCCTCCACAATGAGCAGTTCTTC. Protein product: CASSYSGLHNEQFF.